The clone carrying this T cell receptor beta chain was seen repeatedly, ten times or more. Antigen specificity is unknown. TCRdb analysed the 5' RACE reads with MiXCR anew, one entry per CDR3 protein. Among about 79,000 distinct CDR3 sequences, approximately 10% were seen once, and the ten largest hold over 3.5%. This sample stems from a study of early T cells in non-severe SARS-CoV-2 infection. The study's findings and limits: Using VDJdb, the matching emphasized anti-spike CD8 responses while missing private and CD4 specificities.

The CDR3 is 17 residues long. Germline CDR1 reads KGHSH; CDR2 reads LQKENI. V lost 3 bases and J 0 bases, leaving 17 bases between the germline ends. V gene TRBV18 combines with J gene TRBJ1-1; perhaps TRBD1 as D (5 bases). The sequence came from an adult who was a healthcare worker with PCR-confirmed SARS-CoV-2 infection or an uninfected control (not recorded which). The sequenced sample consisted of whole blood. This CDR3 is CASSPREKGTVNTEAFF. The DNA for the CDR3 is TGTGCCAGCTCACCTCGCGAAAAGGGGACGGTGAACACTGAAGCTTTCTTT.